The 27 T cell receptor beta chains in this list originate from one sample, sequenced in a study of T cell changes during pregnancy in multiple sclerosis. Clones were sequenced by immunoSEQ multiplex PCR, and TCRdb holds only the in-frame ones, with some missing. The table has about 27,000 clones, 86% seen once. The sequencing used CD8+ T cells from peripheral blood mononuclear cells, collected in the first trimester of pregnancy. The receptors originated from a female donor in good health, enrolled as a control in a pregnancy study.

The rearrangement links TRBV7-9 to TRBJ2-1; D possibly corresponds to TRBD2 (6 bases). The germline V gene encodes CDR1 SEHNR and CDR2 FQNEAQ (reference sequence). The CDR3 length is 15 residues. Trimming removed 7 bases at V and 0 bases at J, with 13 bases between. DNA for the CDR3: TGTGCCAGCACCGATAGCGGACTCTCCTACAATGAGCAGTTCTTC. This sequence encodes CASTDSGLSYNEQFF.

J is TRBJ2-3 and V is TRBV19; 11 bases line up with TRBD2. The CDR3 runs 15 residues. After removal of 4 bases from V and 4 bases from J, the junction contained 4 bases not matched to a gene. Per the germline V gene, CDR1 is LNHDA and CDR2 is SQIVND (reference sequence). The CDR3 loop is CASSNRLAGPDTQYF. The DNA of the CDR3 is TGTGCCAGTAGTAACCGACTAGCGGGGCCAGATACGCAGTATTTT.

This clone was detected only a few times. The chain combines TRBV9 with TRBJ2-7; D possibly corresponds to TRBD1 (6 bases). The CDR3 consists of 14 residues. Trimming removed 3 bases from V and 4 bases from J, with 14 bases in between. The germline CDR1 and CDR2 sequences are SGDLS and YYNGEE. The CDR3 spells CASSETGDDYEQYF. CDR3 nucleotide sequence: TGTGCCAGCAGCGAGACAGGCGACGATTACGAGCAGTACTTC.

In its sample, this clone was seen once. This chain uses TRBV7-8 with TRBJ2-2; TRBD2 agrees at 10 bases. V dropped 1 base and J dropped 2; count of bases not matched to a gene: 10. The CDR3 spans 19 residues. Per germline, CDR1 SGHVS and CDR2 FQNEAQ. The CDR3 loop reads CASSLEGVLAGLNTGELFF. As DNA, the CDR3 is TGTGCCAGCAGCTTAGAGGGGGTACTAGCGGGATTAAACACCGGGGAGCTGTTTTTT.

J is TRBJ1-1 and V is TRBV15; D is unresolved. Trimming stripped 1 base from V and 4 bases from J, with 10 bases between. CDR1 LNHNV and CDR2 YYDKDF come from the germline V gene (reference sequence). This CDR3 has 14 residues. DNA for the CDR3: TGTGCCACCAGCAGAGTAGCTGGGAGCACTGAAGCTTTCTTT. Translation: CATSRVAGSTEAFF.

V is TRBV6-4 and J is TRBJ2-3; 8 bases are a match to TRBD1. Germline V gene lookup returns CDR1 MRHNA and CDR2 SNTAGT. V shed 6 bases and J 2 bases; nucleotides not matched to a gene: 7. The CDR3 consists of 15 residues. The CDR3 loop is CASRAATGDTDTQYF. Here the CDR3 DNA reads TGTGCCAGCAGAGCCGCGACAGGGGACACAGATACGCAGTATTTT.

V and J are TRBV27 and TRBJ1-5; TRBD1 matches 10 bases. Germline V gene sequence: CDR1 MNHEY, CDR2 SMNVEV (reference sequence). With V trimmed by 3 bases and J by 4 bases, 3 bases remained unmatched. This CDR3 region has 15 residues. The CDR3, as DNA: TGTGCCAGCAGTTTGTCGGGACAGGGGAATCAGCCCCAGCATTTT. Translated, it gives CASSLSGQGNQPQHF.

The chain employs TRBV6-5 and TRBJ2-2; 10 bases match TRBD2. The CDR3 consists of 16 residues. Looked up from germline, CDR1 is MNHEY and CDR2 is SVGAGI. V was pared by 5 bases and J by 1 base, with 4 bases of the junction left unmatched. CDR3 loop: CASSHLAGGNTGELFF. The CDR3 coding sequence is TGTGCCAGCAGTCACTTAGCGGGGGGGAACACCGGGGAGCTGTTTTTT.

This clone was counted at least ten times. This chain links TRBV5-8 with TRBJ1-6; D is ambiguous. Germline CDR1 is SGHTS and CDR2 is YDEGEE. With 6 bases removed from V and 5 bases from J, the gap between germline ends came to 12 bases. This CDR3 has 14 amino acids. CDR3 nucleotides: TGTGCCAGCAACCCGGACGGGAATAATTCACCCCTCCACTTT. This translates into CASNPDGNNSPLHF.

The chain couples TRBV28 to TRBJ2-3; D might be TRBD1 (6 bases). Germline V CDR1 and CDR2: MDHEN, SYDVKM. Trimming took 3 bases from V and 0 from J, leaving 10 bases between them. The CDR3 runs 15 residues. The CDR3 is CASSFGTISTDTQYF. For the CDR3, the DNA is TGTGCCAGCAGTTTCGGGACAATTAGCACAGATACGCAGTATTTT.

The chain has TRBV28 and TRBJ2-3; 7 bases fit TRBD1. J lost 2 bases, V lost 5 bases, and 7 bases had no gene match. Germline CDR1 and CDR2: MDHEN and SYDVKM. The CDR3 runs to 15 residues. CDR3 region: CASSHGQAPTDTQYF. The CDR3, as DNA: TGTGCCAGCAGTCACGGACAGGCTCCCACAGATACGCAGTATTTT.

The chain recombines TRBV7-9 with TRBJ1-1; 7 bases match TRBD1. The CDR3 totals 14 residues. The V and J ends lost 1 base and 4 bases, in that order; junction bases with no gene match: 3. CDR1 and CDR2 (germline): SEHNR, FQNEAQ (reference sequence). In DNA, the CDR3 is TGTGCCAGCAGCTTAGAGGGGGCCGGCACTGAAGCTTTCTTT. Translated: CASSLEGAGTEAFF.

This clone was observed once. The CDR3, as DNA: TGTGCCAGCCCCTTCTCCTGGAGGGGAGGCGCCTATAATTCACCCCTCCACTTT. Residues: CASPFSWRGGAYNSPLHF. The chain recombines TRBV28 with TRBJ1-6; weak D call: TRBD1 (5 bases). CDR3 length: 18 residues. The ends were cut back, 8 bases at V and 2 bases at J, with 22 bases in the middle. CDR1 and CDR2 from the germline V gene are MDHEN and SYDVKM. Full variable domain (outside the CDR3, taken from reference TRBV28 and TRBJ1-6): DVKVTQSSRYLVKRTGEKVFLECVQDMDHENMFWYRQDPGLGLRLIYFSYDVKMKEKGDIPEGYSVSREKKERFSLILESASTNQTSMYLCASPFSWRGGAYNSPLHFGNGTRLTVT.

This chain uses TRBV27 with TRBJ2-1, with 8 bases aligning to TRBD2. Germline loops: CDR1 MNHEY, CDR2 SMNVEV (reference sequence). J gave up 7 bases and V 9 bases, and 11 bases lay outside the gene matches. The CDR3 sequence is 14 residues long. The CDR3 DNA reads as TGTGCCAGTTGGAAATCAGCGGGAGTAAATGAGCAGTTCTTC. Translating gives CASWKSAGVNEQFF.

V is TRBV6-5 and J is TRBJ1-2; D not certain. The V gene's germline CDR1 is MNHEY and CDR2 SVGAGI. The CDR3 length is 14 residues. Trimming stripped 2 bases from V and 1 base from J, with 8 bases between. CDR3 amino acids: CASSYRGVNYGYTF. DNA for the CDR3: TGTGCCAGCAGTTACCGGGGAGTTAACTATGGCTACACCTTC.

The J gene is TRBJ2-1, the V gene TRBV4-3, with 12 positions matching TRBD2. V shed 0 bases, J shed 0 bases, and the junction held 0 bases outside the gene matches. This CDR3 is 17 amino acids long. Germline CDR1 LGHNA, CDR2 YSLEER. The CDR3 region is CASSQETSGSSYNEQFF. The CDR3 DNA reads TGCGCCAGCAGCCAAGAGACTAGCGGGAGCTCCTACAATGAGCAGTTCTTC.

CDR3 residues: CASSEERGGPYNEQFF. In nucleotides, the CDR3 is TGTGCCAGTAGCGAAGAGCGGGGGGGCCCCTACAATGAGCAGTTCTTC. The rearrangement uses TRBV19 and TRBJ2-1; 10 bases are a match to TRBD2. The CDR3 extends over 16 amino acids. J lost 2 bases, V lost 6 bases, and 7 bases had no gene match. CDR1 is LNHDA and CDR2 is SQIVND in the germline V gene (reference sequence).

CDR3 amino acids: CASSSPWRVDSYEQYF. The CDR3 nucleotides are TGTGCCAGCAGCTCCCCTTGGAGAGTTGATTCCTACGAGCAGTACTTC. The V and J genes are TRBV7-9 and TRBJ2-7, with no clear D. Germline V lookup: CDR1 SEHNR, CDR2 FQNEAQ (reference sequence). V dropped 4 bases and J dropped 1 base, with 17 bases sitting between them. CDR3 length: 16 amino acids.

The rearrangement uses TRBV7-6 and TRBJ2-1; 8 bases are shared with TRBD2. The ends lost 1 base at V and 7 bases at J; junction bases unmatched: 6. The CDR3 totals 15 residues. CDR1 is SGHVS and CDR2 is FNYEAQ in the germline V gene. The CDR3, as DNA: TGTGCCAGCAGCTTAGTTGCGGGGGGAAGAAATGAGCAGTTCTTC. Its translation: CASSLVAGGRNEQFF.

The chain employs TRBV4-3 and TRBJ2-1, with 8 positions matching TRBD2. J was trimmed by 7 bases and V by 3 bases; bases with no gene match: 8. Germline V gene lookup returns CDR1 LGHNA and CDR2 YSLEER. The CDR3 extends over 15 amino acids. CDR3 nucleotide sequence: TGCGCCAGCAGCCACACCGGGACTAGAGGGAATGAGCAGTTCTTC. Protein sequence: CASSHTGTRGNEQFF.

The J gene is TRBJ1-5, the V gene TRBV6-5, with no clear D. Germline V lookup: CDR1 MNHEY, CDR2 SVGAGI. V was trimmed by 2 bases and J by 7 bases, leaving 9 bases between them. The CDR3 loop spans 13 amino acids. The CDR3 DNA is TGTGCCAGCAGTTACGGGGAGAGCCAGCCCCAGCATTTT. Its protein product is CASSYGESQPQHF.

The V gene is TRBV28, the J gene TRBJ2-7, with D perhaps matching TRBD1 (6 bases). The germline gives CDR1 MDHEN, CDR2 SYDVKM. V was pared by 6 bases and J by 0 bases, with 12 bases between. This CDR3 is 14 amino acids long. In DNA form, the CDR3 reads TGTGCCAGCAGACCCGGGACACCCTCCTACGAGCAGTACTTC. Encoded protein: CASRPGTPSYEQYF.

V usage is TRBV27 and J usage is TRBJ2-3; possible D gene TRBD2, 7 bases. Trimming cost V 4 bases and J 0 bases, with 20 bases left between them. CDR1 is MNHEY and CDR2 is SMNVEV in the germline V gene (reference sequence). The CDR3 is made up of 18 amino acids. CDR3 in amino acids: CASSYAPRRGPSTDTQYF. The CDR3 DNA follows: TGTGCCAGCAGTTACGCCCCCAGGCGGGGGCCCAGCACAGATACGCAGTATTTT.

This clone came up once. This chain uses TRBV27 with TRBJ2-7; 8 nucleotides align to TRBD1. V gave up 5 bases and J gave up 7 bases; unmatched junction bases: 16. The CDR3 runs to 16 residues. The germline V gene has CDR1 MNHEY and CDR2 SMNVEV (reference sequence). For the CDR3, the DNA is TGTGCCAGCAGTCACCAGGGGGCGAGGACATCTGGTGAGCAGTACTTC. Its translation: CASSHQGARTSGEQYF.

The chain employs TRBV15 and TRBJ2-3, with D possibly matching TRBD2 (5 bases). The CDR3 has 14 residues. V lost 5 bases and J lost 1, with 10 bases in between. Germline V gene lookup returns CDR1 LNHNV and CDR2 YYDKDF (reference sequence). The CDR3 region is CATSRGWGTDTQYF. CDR3 coding DNA: TGTGCCACCAGCCGCGGGTGGGGCACAGATACGCAGTATTTT. Full variable domain (outside the CDR3, taken from reference TRBV15 and TRBJ2-3): DAMVIQNPRYQVTQFGKPVTLSCSQTLNHNVMYWYQQKSSQAPKLLFHYYDKDFNNEADTPDNFQSRRPNTSFCFLDIRSPGLGDTAMYLCATSRGWGTDTQYFGPGTRLTVL.

V gene TRBV11-2 combines with J gene TRBJ2-5; 7 bases align to TRBD2. Germline V gene data show CDR1 as SGHAT and CDR2 as FQNNGV. The trim removed 7 bases at V and 9 bases at J, leaving 14 bases unmatched. The length of the CDR3 is 14 residues. Written as DNA, the CDR3 is TGTGCCAGCACTCCTACGGCGGGAGACTTGGCCCAGTACTTC. Its translation is CASTPTAGDLAQYF.

This rearrangement joins TRBV6-5 to TRBJ2-6, with D tentatively TRBD2 (5 bases). Germline V lookup: CDR1 MNHEY, CDR2 SVGAGI. Trimming removed 3 bases at V and 2 bases at J, with 8 bases between. CDR3 size: 15 residues. CDR3 in DNA: TGTGCCAGCAGTTATGAGGGTACTGGGGCCAACGTCCTGACTTTC. This translates into CASSYEGTGANVLTF.